Listed below are T cell receptor beta chains from one sample, sequenced in a study of T cell responses to AZD1222 COVID-19 vaccine. This table comes from immunoSEQ multiplex PCR, and its TCRdb copy is limited to in-frame clones, with some not included. The table records some 88,000 clones, about 91% of them present only once. Sequenced here: peripheral blood, sampled on day 0 of AZD1222 vaccination. All receptors derive from an adult in good health. Both conserved end residues are part of each CDR3. The order of the fields is V gene, J gene, CDR3 protein.

TRBV28,TRBJ1-4,CASSSLSQGVNEKLFF
TRBV5-5,TRBJ2-1,CASSRYGGRNEQFF
TRBV10-1,TRBJ2-5,CARLVDRDRETQYF
TRBV5-5,TRBJ2-7,CASVKDTYEQYF
TRBV18,TRBJ2-5,CASSPRTGPETQYF
TRBV20-1,TRBJ2-3,CSASDSGEGTDTQYF
TRBV2,TRBJ1-5,CASSELGWGNQPQHF
TRBV28,TRBJ1-5,CASRTGGIQPQHF
TRBV7-2,TRBJ2-7,CASSLAGGVGSYEQYF
TRBV21-1,TRBJ2-5,CASSKNGRGGTSGQHQETQYF
TRBV24-1,TRBJ2-1,CATSDPGRQFF
TRBV28,TRBJ2-7,CASSLGPGASYEQYF
TRBV7-8,TRBJ1-2,CASSFTQNYGYTF
TRBV12-3/TRBV12-4,TRBJ1-2,CASSLRSWSYTF
TRBV28,TRBJ1-2,CASSSTDRGKDYGYTF
TRBV6-2/TRBV6-3,TRBJ2-1,CASSARDDEQFF
TRBV3-1/TRBV3-2,TRBJ2-7,CASSRGLAGAFSEQYF
TRBV14,TRBJ1-1,CASSQEVQGRTEAFF
TRBV9,TRBJ2-3,CASSLGTPLVTDTQYF